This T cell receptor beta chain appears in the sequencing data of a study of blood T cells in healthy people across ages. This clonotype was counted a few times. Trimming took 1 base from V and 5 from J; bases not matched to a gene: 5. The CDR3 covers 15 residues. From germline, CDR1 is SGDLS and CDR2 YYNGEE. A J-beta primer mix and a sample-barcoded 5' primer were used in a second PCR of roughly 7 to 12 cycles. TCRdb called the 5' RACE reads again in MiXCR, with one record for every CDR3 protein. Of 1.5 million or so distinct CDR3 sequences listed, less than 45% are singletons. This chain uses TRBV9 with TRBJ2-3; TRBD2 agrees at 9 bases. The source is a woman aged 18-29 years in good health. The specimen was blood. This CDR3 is CASSVSLAGRDTQYF. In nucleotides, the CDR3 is TGTGCCAGCAGCGTAAGTCTAGCGGGAAGAGATACGCAGTATTTT.